A single sample gave rise to the 15 T cell receptor beta chains below, sequenced in a study of OX40 agonist ivuxolimab in advanced cancers. TCRdb's table, derived via immunoSEQ multiplex PCR, lists solely in-frame clones and lacks some. Of about 59,000 clones detected, approximately 84% appear once; the ten largest clones hold roughly 2%. Sequencing used CD4+ or CD8+ T cells sorted from blood, obtained in a trial of the OX40 agonist ivuxolimab. These receptors were obtained from an adult with an advanced solid tumor such as melanoma, head and neck, liver or kidney cancer.

The chain uses TRBV5-1 and TRBJ2-1; 11 nucleotides line up with TRBD2. Germline values: CDR1 SGHRS, CDR2 YFSETQ. The V and J ends lost 7 bases and 6 bases, in that order; junction bases with no gene match: 15. The CDR3 loop spans 17 amino acids. The CDR3 coding sequence is TGCGCCAGCGAGCCCTCCGGACTAGCGGGTAGTACCAATGAGCAGTTCTTC. Amino acids: CASEPSGLAGSTNEQFF.

The chain is built from TRBV30 and TRBJ2-3; tentatively, D is TRBD1 or TRBD2 (6 bases each). The CDR3 extends over 16 amino acids. V shed 2 bases and J shed 3 bases, with 18 bases lying between them. In germline, CDR1 is GTSNPN, CDR2 SVGIG (reference sequence). The CDR3 protein is CAWSPRWGAITDTQYF. The CDR3 region has the DNA TGTGCCTGGAGTCCCAGGTGGGGGGCCATTACAGATACGCAGTATTTT.

This clone was seen just once. The chain joins TRBV30 to TRBJ1-3; D remains unclear. The germline V and J ends were trimmed by 0 bases and 1 base, with 4 bases remaining between them. The CDR3 has 13 residues. CDR1 is GTSNPN and CDR2 is SVGIG in the germline V gene (reference sequence). CDR3 loop: CAWSVRSGNTIYF. CDR3 DNA sequence: TGTGCCTGGAGTGTTAGGTCTGGAAACACCATATATTTT.

In its sample, this clone was seen a few times. The genes are TRBV6-4 and TRBJ1-1; D not certain. The germline V gene encodes CDR1 MRHNA and CDR2 SNTAGT. The CDR3 length is 13 residues. V lost 3 bases and J 0 bases, leaving 5 bases between the germline ends. CDR3 nucleotides: TGTGCCAGCAGTGATACACTGAACACTGAAGCTTTCTTT. The encoded protein is CASSDTLNTEAFF.

This chain joins TRBV7-8 and TRBJ2-1; TRBD2 aligns across 11 bases. The CDR3 runs to 16 residues. Germline V gene data show CDR1 as SGHVS and CDR2 as FQNEAQ. Trimming at V came to 2 bases and at J to 10 bases, leaving 10 bases not matched to a gene. The CDR3 nucleotides read TGTGCCAGCAGCTTACGTCTACTAGCGGGAGTAGAGGAGCAGTTCTTC. Amino acid sequence: CASSLRLLAGVEEQFF.

The gene calls are TRBV7-9 and TRBJ2-1; D not resolved. Germline loops: CDR1 SEHNR, CDR2 FQNEAQ (reference sequence). Trimming shortened V by 1 base and J by 8 bases, and 6 bases separated the two germline ends. The CDR3 has 12 amino acids. The CDR3 protein is CASSLVDDEQFF. CDR3 in DNA: TGTGCCAGCAGCTTAGTTGACGATGAGCAGTTCTTC. The full variable domain, with the rest looked up from reference TRBV7-9 and TRBJ2-1, is DTGVSQNPRHKITKRGQNVTFRCDPISEHNRLYWYRQTLGQGPEFLTYFQNEAQLEKSRLLSDRFSAERPKGSFSTLEIQRTEQGDSAMYLCASSLVDDEQFFGPGTRLTVL.

The chain combines TRBV28 with TRBJ1-1, with D hard to call. The length of the CDR3 is 14 residues. Germline V CDR1 and CDR2: MDHEN, SYDVKM. V was cut by 2 bases and J by 6 bases, with 13 bases left in between. Here the CDR3 reads CASSLSRDPAEAFF. The CDR3 DNA reads TGTGCCAGCAGTTTAAGCAGAGACCCAGCTGAAGCTTTCTTT.

The V and J genes are TRBV7-2 and TRBJ2-7; TRBD1 matches 7 bases. Trimming removed 8 bases from V and 0 bases from J; junction bases left unmatched: 7. Germline V gene data show CDR1 as SGHTA and CDR2 as FQGNSA. The CDR3 loop spans 14 amino acids. This CDR3 is CASHRTGLSYEQYF. CDR3 nucleotide sequence: TGTGCCAGCCACAGGACAGGCCTCTCCTACGAGCAGTACTTC.

CDR3 loop: CSAKPGLLNTEAFF. DNA for the CDR3: TGCAGCGCCAAACCAGGGTTGTTGAACACTGAAGCTTTCTTT. V and J are TRBV29-1 and TRBJ1-1; D may be TRBD1 (5 bases). The CDR3 sequence is 14 residues long. The germline gives CDR1 SQVTM, CDR2 ANQGSEA. Trimming left V 7 bases short and J 0 bases short, with 15 bases between.

V is TRBV30 and J is TRBJ2-7; D not resolved. The germline V and J ends were trimmed by 3 bases and 2 bases, with 8 bases remaining between them. The CDR3 is made up of 12 amino acids. The germline gives CDR1 GTSNPN, CDR2 SVGIG (reference sequence). The CDR3: CAWSRNAYEQYF. CDR3 nucleotide sequence: TGTGCCTGGAGCAGGAACGCCTACGAGCAGTACTTC.

The rearrangement joins TRBV28 to TRBJ1-2; D is unresolved. Trimming removed 3 bases from V and 1 base from J, with 6 bases in between. The CDR3 is made up of 13 amino acids. Germline loops: CDR1 MDHEN, CDR2 SYDVKM. CDR3 region: CASSLVGNYGYTF. Here the CDR3 DNA reads TGTGCCAGCAGTTTGGTGGGTAACTATGGCTACACCTTC.

This chain joins TRBV6-1 and TRBJ1-4; D is uncertain. The CDR3 is made up of 16 amino acids. The germline gives CDR1 MNHNS, CDR2 SASEGT. Trimming left V 1 base short and J 3 bases short, with 12 bases between. This CDR3 reads CASSEVSGRSNEKLFF. Written as DNA, the CDR3 is TGTGCCAGCAGTGAAGTATCGGGCAGATCTAATGAAAAACTGTTTTTT.

The CDR3 spells CASNEARAKNIQYF. The CDR3 DNA reads as TGTGCCAGCAACGAGGCGAGAGCCAAAAACATTCAGTACTTC. The V and J genes are TRBV28 and TRBJ2-4, with no clear D. There are 14 residues in the CDR3. CDR1 MDHEN and CDR2 SYDVKM come from the germline V gene. Trimming took 7 bases from V and 0 from J, leaving 10 bases between them.

V and J are TRBV5-1 and TRBJ2-5; the D is unclear. The CDR3 sequence is 13 residues long. Germline CDR1 is SGHRS and CDR2 is YFSETQ. V dropped 6 bases and J dropped 1 base, with 10 bases sitting between them. The CDR3 DNA is TGCGCCAGCAACGCCGGGTCCCAAGAGACCCAGTACTTC. Amino acid sequence: CASNAGSQETQYF. The entire variable domain, with the rest obtained from reference TRBV5-1 and TRBJ2-5, is as follows: KAGVTQTPRYLIKTRGQQVTLSCSPISGHRSVSWYQQTPGQGLQFLFEYFSETQRNKGNFPGRFSGRQFSNSRSEMNVSTLELGDSALYLCASNAGSQETQYFGPGTRLLVL.

The rearrangement joins TRBV11-2 to TRBJ2-2; TRBD1 or TRBD2 may be the D gene (6 bases each). The germline V gene encodes CDR1 SGHAT and CDR2 FQNNGV. CDR3 size: 15 residues. Between the trimmed V and J ends, which lost 6 bases and 4 bases, there was a span of 15 bases. Here the CDR3 reads CASRAGGGGTGELFF. CDR3 bases: TGTGCCAGCAGAGCCGGGGGCGGTGGCACCGGGGAGCTGTTTTTT.